Given below is one TCR beta chain in context. This sample is drawn from a study of OX40 agonist ivuxolimab in advanced cancers. CDR3 length: 16 amino acids. Germline CDR1 is MDHEN and CDR2 is SYDVKM. The ends lost 6 bases at V and 7 bases at J; junction bases unmatched: 14. This table comes from immunoSEQ multiplex PCR, and its TCRdb copy is limited to in-frame clones, with some not included. The sample carries 55,000 to 75,000 clones, about nine tenths recorded once. The J gene is TRBJ2-1, the V gene TRBV28; TRBD2 matches 8 bases. The TCR sequence derives from an adult with an advanced solid tumor such as melanoma, head and neck, liver or kidney cancer. Sequenced material: CD4+ or CD8+ T cells sorted from blood, taken in a trial of the OX40 agonist ivuxolimab. DNA of the CDR3: TGTGCCAGCAGGAATGTAGCGGGGAGCAGGGAAAATGAGCAGTTCTTC. Residues: CASRNVAGSRENEQFF.